These 23 T cell receptor beta chains were sequenced from one sample in a study of blood T cell repertoires in COVID-19. The data were produced by immunoSEQ multiplex PCR, yet TCRdb's version contains in-frame clones alone and is incomplete. The table lists roughly 400,000 clones, 85% to 90% of them singletons. The sequenced sample was PBMCs or T cells enriched from blood (not recorded which). Every receptor here comes from a woman in her 30s who had recovered from COVID-19.

In its sample, this clone was seen a few times. The V and J genes are TRBV6-4 and TRBJ1-5, with D tentatively TRBD1 (5 bases). Per the germline V gene, CDR1 is MRHNA and CDR2 is SNTAGT. The V end lost 5 bases, the J end lost 6 bases, and 11 bases lay between the germline ends. This CDR3 comprises 13 residues. The CDR3 region has the DNA TGTGCCAGCAGTTCAACTCAGGGTCAGCCCCAGCATTTT. Translated, it gives CASSSTQGQPQHF.

This clone has more than one count but fewer than ten. The genes are TRBV18 and TRBJ2-7, with no clear D. The CDR3 covers 13 residues. V was pared by 3 bases and J by 6 bases, with 12 bases between. Germline CDR1 KGHSH, CDR2 LQKENI. In nucleotides, the CDR3 is TGTGCCAGCTCACCGAGCTCCCCAGGCGAGCAGTACTTC. Protein: CASSPSSPGEQYF.

This clone appeared once. V is TRBV12-3 or TRBV12-4 and J is TRBJ2-3; possibly TRBD2 for D (5 bases). The V end was cut by 8 bases, the J end by 4 bases, with 13 bases between. The CDR3 loop spans 13 amino acids. CDR3 DNA sequence: TGTGCCAGCCGGCTGCACGGGGCAGATACGCAGTATTTT. It encodes CASRLHGADTQYF.

This chain connects TRBV6-2 or TRBV6-3 to TRBJ2-7, with D possibly being TRBD2 (5 bases). In germline, CDR1 is MNHEY, CDR2 SVGEGT. The CDR3 consists of 14 residues. V was cut by 3 bases and J by 2 bases, with 11 bases left in between. CDR3 residues: CASSYVVGAYEQYF. CDR3 coding DNA: TGTGCCAGCAGTTATGTTGTCGGGGCCTACGAGCAGTACTTC.

The chain couples TRBV14 to TRBJ2-1; TRBD2 matches at 9 bases. Trimming took 0 bases from V and 10 from J; bases not matched to a gene: 16. CDR1 is SGHDN, CDR2 FVKESK, per germline. The CDR3 has 18 residues. Written as DNA, the CDR3 is TGTGCCAGCAGCCAAGATCGGCTAGCGGGGCTCGTGGCGCGGGAGCAGTTCTTC. Encoded protein: CASSQDRLAGLVAREQFF.

The chain's CDR3 is CAWSVLNGNTIYF. The CDR3 nucleotides are TGTGCCTGGAGTGTACTTAATGGAAACACCATATATTTT. This rearrangement joins TRBV30 to TRBJ1-3; D remains unclear. The CDR3 is 13 residues long. Trimming cost V 0 bases and J 3 bases, with 6 bases left between them. Germline V lookup: CDR1 GTSNPN, CDR2 SVGIG (reference sequence).

This clone was detected only a few times. The chain couples TRBV18 to TRBJ2-7; D is possibly TRBD2 (5 bases). This CDR3 is built from 16 residues. CDR1 and CDR2 from the germline V gene are KGHSH and LQKENI. V was pared by 0 bases and J by 1 base, with 13 bases between. The CDR3 nucleotides read TGTGCCAGCTCACCACCGACGGGGTTCCGATCCTACGAGCAGTACTTC. This sequence encodes CASSPPTGFRSYEQYF.

For the CDR3, the DNA is TGTGCCAGCAGTTTCCGGGATTTTATGAACACTGAAGCTTTCTTT. Residues: CASSFRDFMNTEAFF. This chain uses TRBV27 with TRBJ1-1, with D unclear. Germline V gene data show CDR1 as MNHEY and CDR2 as SMNVEV (reference sequence). The CDR3 has 15 residues. Between the trimmed V and J ends, which lost 3 bases and 0 bases, there was a span of 11 bases.

The rearrangement uses TRBV30 and TRBJ2-4; 7 bases are shared with TRBD1. J was trimmed by 1 base and V by 1 base; bases with no gene match: 1. The V gene's germline CDR1 is GTSNPN and CDR2 SVGIG (reference sequence). This CDR3 has 14 residues. CDR3 sequence: CAWSDRGAKNIQYF. In DNA, the CDR3 is TGTGCCTGGAGTGACAGGGGTGCCAAAAACATTCAGTACTTC.

This rearrangement joins TRBV2 to TRBJ2-3; D is perhaps TRBD2 (7 bases). Trimming pared 10 bases from V and 0 bases from J, leaving 20 bases between. CDR3 length: 16 residues. Germline loops: CDR1 SNHLY, CDR2 FYNNEI. This CDR3 reads CATPRGGGISTDTQYF. The CDR3 coding sequence is TGTGCCACCCCCCGGGGCGGGGGCATAAGCACAGATACGCAGTATTTT.

The rearrangement links TRBV10-3 to TRBJ2-7, with 7 bases aligning to TRBD2. V trimming: 1 base; J trimming: 2 bases; junction bases outside the gene matches: 8. Per germline, CDR1 ENHRY and CDR2 SYGVKD. The CDR3 contains 16 residues. In DNA form, the CDR3 reads TGTGCCATCAGTGAGTTCGGCGGGGGATCAACCTACGAGCAGTACTTC. Translating gives CAISEFGGGSTYEQYF.

This chain uses TRBV5-6 with TRBJ1-5; possibly TRBD1 for D (6 bases). In germline, CDR1 is SGHDT, CDR2 YYEEEE. This CDR3 is 16 amino acids long. Deletions cut 3 bases from V and 4 bases from J, with 17 bases between. The CDR3 is CASSSSQQGRNQPQHF. The CDR3, as DNA: TGTGCCAGCAGCTCTTCCCAACAGGGCCGGAATCAGCCCCAGCATTTT.

The chain links TRBV5-1 to TRBJ2-1; 13 bases line up with TRBD2. CDR1 SGHRS and CDR2 YFSETQ come from the germline V gene. The ends lost 6 bases at V and 7 bases at J; junction bases unmatched: 10. The CDR3 totals 16 residues. CDR3 in DNA: TGCGCCAGCACCCAACGACTAGCGGGGGGACAAAATGAGCAGTTCTTC. It is translated as CASTQRLAGGQNEQFF.

The chain links TRBV28 to TRBJ2-5, with 9 bases that match TRBD2. The CDR3 covers 16 residues. Germline V gives CDR1 MDHEN, CDR2 SYDVKM. J lost 5 bases, V lost 2 bases, and 9 bases had no gene match. The CDR3 sequence is CASSLTLAGTTETQYF. The CDR3 region has the DNA TGTGCCAGCAGTTTAACGCTAGCGGGAACGACGGAGACCCAGTACTTC.

The V and J genes are TRBV2 and TRBJ2-7, with TRBD2 matching over 8 bases. The CDR3 consists of 18 residues. CDR1 is SNHLY, CDR2 FYNNEI, per germline. V lost 9 bases, J lost 0 bases, and 19 bases stayed unmatched. The CDR3 sequence: CARSSTIVSGSDSYEQYF. The CDR3 DNA reads as TGTGCCAGATCCTCAACGATAGTGAGCGGGAGTGACTCCTACGAGCAGTACTTC.

The chain employs TRBV19 and TRBJ2-3, with 11 nucleotides matching TRBD2. The V gene's germline CDR1 is LNHDA and CDR2 SQIVND (reference sequence). J lost 2 bases, V lost 1 base, and 2 bases had no gene match. This CDR3 region has 16 residues. CDR3 nucleotides: TGTGCCAGTAGTATAGGGACTAGCGGGTTCACAGATACGCAGTATTTT. Protein: CASSIGTSGFTDTQYF.

The genes are TRBV7-9 and TRBJ2-7; D unresolved. This CDR3 has 16 amino acids. The V end was cut by 0 bases, the J end by 6 bases, with 18 bases between. Per germline, CDR1 SEHNR and CDR2 FQNEAQ (reference sequence). This CDR3 is CASSLALTWNGSEQYF. The CDR3 DNA is TGTGCCAGCAGCTTAGCGCTGACTTGGAATGGTAGCGAGCAGTACTTC.

The V gene is TRBV19, the J gene TRBJ2-1; 9 bases map to TRBD2. Germline V lookup: CDR1 LNHDA, CDR2 SQIVND (reference sequence). V was clipped by 3 bases and J by 4 bases; unmatched bases: 1. The CDR3 spans 14 residues. CDR3 sequence (DNA): TGTGCCAGTAGTATGCGGGGGGGGTACAATGAGCAGTTCTTC. It specifies CASSMRGGYNEQFF.

This chain links TRBV4-1 with TRBJ2-2; weak D call: TRBD2 (5 bases). The germline V gene encodes CDR1 MGHRA and CDR2 YSYEKL. The germline V and J ends were trimmed by 4 bases and 6 bases, with 6 bases remaining between them. The CDR3 is made up of 12 amino acids. The CDR3 region has the DNA TGCGCCAGCAGCCGGGAGTCCGGGGAGCTGTTTTTT. Its translation is CASSRESGELFF.

J is TRBJ1-2 and V is TRBV7-9; TRBD1 matches 7 bases. The CDR3 length is 13 residues. Trimming cost V 5 bases and J 4 bases; bases outside gene matches: 4. CDR1 is SEHNR and CDR2 is FQNEAQ in the germline V gene (reference sequence). CDR3 DNA: TGTGCCAGCAGCCCCGGGACAGCCTATGGCTACACCTTC. This gives the protein CASSPGTAYGYTF. The variable domain in full, completed from reference TRBV7-9 and TRBJ1-2, reads DTGVSQNPRHKITKRGQNVTFRCDPISEHNRLYWYRQTLGQGPEFLTYFQNEAQLEKSRLLSDRFSAERPKGSFSTLEIQRTEQGDSAMYLCASSPGTAYGYTFGSGTRLTVV.

On this clone: Other DNA sequences within the sample encode an identical CDR3. V gene TRBV7-2 combines with J gene TRBJ1-1, with TRBD1 matching 10 bases. The CDR3 is made up of 13 amino acids. V lost 0 bases, J lost 10 bases, and 2 bases stayed unmatched. The germline CDR1 and CDR2 sequences are SGHTA and FQGNSA. The CDR3 here is CASSLARDRGAFF. In DNA, the CDR3 is TGTGCCAGCAGCTTAGCCAGGGACAGGGGAGCTTTCTTT. Full variable domain (missing parts from reference TRBV7-2 and TRBJ1-1): GAGVSQSPSNKVTEKGKDVELRCDPISGHTALYWYRQSLGQGLEFLIYFQGNSAPDKSGLPSDRFSAERTGGSVSTLTIQRTQQEDSAVYLCASSLARDRGAFFGQGTRLTVV.

This clone was observed at least ten times. In nucleotides, the CDR3 is TGCGCCAGCAGCTTGGGGGATTTAGCGGGGGACCCCACAGATACGCAGTATTTT. Protein product: CASSLGDLAGDPTDTQYF. The chain uses TRBV5-1 and TRBJ2-3; 9 bases are a match to TRBD2. The V and J ends lost 0 bases and 2 bases, in that order; junction bases with no gene match: 10. Germline V gives CDR1 SGHRS, CDR2 YFSETQ. This CDR3 has 18 amino acids.

The chain uses TRBV2 and TRBJ2-7; D might be TRBD1 (5 bases). The V gene's germline CDR1 is SNHLY and CDR2 FYNNEI. The ends were cut back, 6 bases at V and 2 bases at J, with 11 bases in the middle. This CDR3 contains 13 residues. The CDR3 loop is CASRWGSTYEQYF. The CDR3 DNA sequence: TGTGCCAGCAGATGGGGCTCTACCTACGAGCAGTACTTC.